The sequence of this T cell receptor beta chain was determined in a study of T-cell memory formation after mild COVID-19 (TCRdb year 2021). About the full investigation: TCR sequence clusters from the two donors were largely donor specific. In a couple of donors, T-cell clones that expanded and contracted after mild COVID-19 were tracked by sequencing TCRalpha and TCRbeta repertoires over time. Two young, previously healthy adult volunteers, one female and one male, were included in the cohort. Broader findings and caveats from the paper: Clones that contracted from day 15 to 85 showed balanced CD4/CD8 phenotypes, whereas a second wave of clones that expanded from day 15 to 37 leaned towards CD4+. Only a couple of mild cases were covered in the study, and larger cohorts including severe cases with pre-infection samples were considered necessary. Contracting CD4+ clones appeared mostly in the CM and EM memory subsets, whereas CD8+ clones were enriched in EMRA. Some responding clones were found in pre-infection memory, which suggests that pre-existing cross-reactive memory T cells took part in the SARS-CoV-2 response. SARS-CoV-2 specificity of the second-wave clones peaking on day 37 was not confirmed.

Ficoll-Paque density gradient centrifugation was the method used to isolate PBMCs. This clonotype was counted only a few times. No cognate antigen has been identified for it. Base quality data are lacking; no much larger clone is found one base away. The germline V gene provides CDR1 SGDLS and CDR2 YYNGEE. Trimming accounts for 0 bases at V and 2 bases at J, while the number of junction bases matched to no gene is 7. CDR3 length: 18 amino acids, cysteine to phenylalanine. Only the CDR3 portion is preserved as DNA: 54 bases, with reading frame beginning at the first base. The run used an Illumina NovaSeq 6000. cDNA libraries for TCRalpha and TCRbeta were prepared by 5'RACE using constant-segment primers, with sample barcodes and unique molecular identifiers added. RNA was extracted from every sample with Trizol reagent. Libraries were amplified in two PCR steps, with a second sample barcode and Illumina TruSeq adapters added in the second step. The libraries were sequenced on an Illumina NovaSeq using 2 x 150 bp paired-end reads. As for the original processing: Demultiplexing of reads and collapsing into UMI-guided consensus sequences were performed with migec v1.2.7. With mixcr v2.1.11, UMI consensuses were aligned to TRA and TRB V and J templates and assembled into clonotypes. Expanded or contracted clonotypes were those called significant by both edgeR and NoisET, with noise models trained on biological replicates. For edgeR calls, the cutoffs were a false discovery rate-adjusted p below 0.01 and a log2 fold-change threshold of 1. As an exploratory analysis of dynamics, max-normalized trajectories of the 1000 most abundant clonotypes were examined with PCA combined with hierarchical clustering. Separately sequenced CD4+ and CD8+ repertoires were used to assign a CD4 or CD8 phenotype to each responding clone. TCRdb passed the public sequencing reads through fastp at Q25 and MiXCR, retaining productive beta sequences. CDR3 protein sequences are deduplicated, and each keeps its most common genes and DNA. The V and J calls were not made by the authors but by TCRdb's processing. The sample table records over 400,000 distinct CDR3 sequences; roughly a quarter of these occur just once. The ten largest clones add up to 13% of the sample.

The chain employs TRBV9 and TRBJ2-6; TRBD1 agrees with 8 junctional bases. Sequencing used PBMCs or a T cell subset sorted from them (not recorded which). This receptor was obtained from an adult woman who had mild COVID-19 (a few samples of this study predate the infection). The sample titles of this study are shuffled in the database, so cell type and time point are left out; the donor was told from shared clones. This receptor carries the CDR3 CASSVAPTGVTGANVLTF. At the DNA level, the sequence is TGTGCCAGCAGCGTAGCCCCGACAGGGGTAACTGGGGCCAACGTCCTGACTTTC.